Only a few counts were recorded for the clone carrying this TCR beta chain. The sample originates from a study of beta chain features in type 1 diabetes. TCRB transcripts that were expressed got sequenced, as all of the isolated RNA had been reverse transcribed. TCRdb's table, derived via immunoSEQ multiplex PCR, lists solely in-frame clones and lacks some. The sample has around 320,000 clones; approximately 14% are singletons. This clonotype was sampled from a man between 25 and 39 years old in good health. What was sequenced was central memory CD4+ T cells from blood.

The CDR3 bases are TGTGCCAGCAGTTTACGGCGGCTGGTGGAGGGCACAGATACGCAGTATTTT. Residues: CASSLRRLVEGTDTQYF. The chain combines TRBV27 with TRBJ2-3, with D maybe TRBD2 (5 bases). The germline V gene has CDR1 MNHEY and CDR2 SMNVEV (reference sequence). This CDR3 has 17 amino acids. V was pared by 2 bases and J by 1 base, with 16 bases between.